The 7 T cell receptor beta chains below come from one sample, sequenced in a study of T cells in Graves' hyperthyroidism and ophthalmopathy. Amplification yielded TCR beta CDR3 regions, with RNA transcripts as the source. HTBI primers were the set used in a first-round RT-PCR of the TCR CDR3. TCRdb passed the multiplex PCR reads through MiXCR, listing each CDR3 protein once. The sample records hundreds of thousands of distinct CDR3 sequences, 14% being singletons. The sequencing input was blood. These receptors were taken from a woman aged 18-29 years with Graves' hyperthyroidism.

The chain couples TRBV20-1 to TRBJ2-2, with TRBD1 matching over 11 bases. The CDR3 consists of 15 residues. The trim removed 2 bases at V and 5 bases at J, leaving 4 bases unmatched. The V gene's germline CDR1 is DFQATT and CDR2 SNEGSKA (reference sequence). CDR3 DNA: TGCAGTGCTAGACGGACAGGGGGCGGTACCGGGGAGCTGTTTTTT. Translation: CSARRTGGGTGELFF.

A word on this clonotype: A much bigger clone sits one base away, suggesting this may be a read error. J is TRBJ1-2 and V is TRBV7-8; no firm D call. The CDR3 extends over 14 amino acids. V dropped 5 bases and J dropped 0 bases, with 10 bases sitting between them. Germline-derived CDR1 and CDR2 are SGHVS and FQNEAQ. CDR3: CASSPTSSNYGYTF. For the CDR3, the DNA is TGTGCCAGCAGCCCCACTAGTTCTAACTATGGCTACACCTTC.

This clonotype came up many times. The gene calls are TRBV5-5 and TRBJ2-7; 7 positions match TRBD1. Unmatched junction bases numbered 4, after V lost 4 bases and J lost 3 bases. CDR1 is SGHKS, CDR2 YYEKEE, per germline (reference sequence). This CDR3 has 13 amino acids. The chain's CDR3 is CASSARTGYEQYF. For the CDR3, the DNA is TGTGCCAGCAGCGCAAGGACAGGCTACGAGCAGTACTTC.

The CDR3 region has the DNA TGTGCCAGCAGTTACGAGACTAGCGGGGGGCGACAAGAGCAGTTCTTC. It translates to CASSYETSGGRQEQFF. The chain is built from TRBV6-2 or TRBV6-3 and TRBJ2-1; 13 bases match TRBD2. The germline V gene encodes CDR1 MNHEY and CDR2 SVGEGT. This CDR3 has 16 amino acids. The junction had 8 bases not matched to a gene; V was cut back by 2 bases and J by 10 bases.

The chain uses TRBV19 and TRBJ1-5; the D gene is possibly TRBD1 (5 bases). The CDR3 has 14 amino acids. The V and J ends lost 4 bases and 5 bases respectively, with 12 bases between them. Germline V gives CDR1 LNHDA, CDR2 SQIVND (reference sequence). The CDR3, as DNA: TGTGCCAGTAGTACAGGGTCCAGGTATCAGCCCCAGCATTTT. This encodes CASSTGSRYQPQHF.

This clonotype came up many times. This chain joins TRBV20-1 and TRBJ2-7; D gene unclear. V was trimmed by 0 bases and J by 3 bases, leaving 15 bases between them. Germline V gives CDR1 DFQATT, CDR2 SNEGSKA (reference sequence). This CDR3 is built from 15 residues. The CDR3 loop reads CSARDRTQSYYEQYF. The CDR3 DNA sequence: TGCAGTGCTAGAGATCGGACGCAGAGCTACTACGAGCAGTACTTC.

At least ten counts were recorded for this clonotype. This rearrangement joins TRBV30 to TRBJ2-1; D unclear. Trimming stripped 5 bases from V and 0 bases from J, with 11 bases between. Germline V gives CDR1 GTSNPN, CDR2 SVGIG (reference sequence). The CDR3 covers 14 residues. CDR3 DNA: TGTGCCTGGGGTACAGTAAGCTCCTACAATGAGCAGTTCTTC. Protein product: CAWGTVSSYNEQFF.